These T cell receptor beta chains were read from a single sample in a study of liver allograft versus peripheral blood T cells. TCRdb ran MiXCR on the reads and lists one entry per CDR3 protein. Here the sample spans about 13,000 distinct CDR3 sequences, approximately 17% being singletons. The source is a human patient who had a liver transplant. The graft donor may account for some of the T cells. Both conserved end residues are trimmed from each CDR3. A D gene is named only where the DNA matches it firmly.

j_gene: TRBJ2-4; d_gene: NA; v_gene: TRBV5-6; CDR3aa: ASSSRSNYLAKNIQY
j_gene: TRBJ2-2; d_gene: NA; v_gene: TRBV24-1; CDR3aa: ATSDLKQGAGELF
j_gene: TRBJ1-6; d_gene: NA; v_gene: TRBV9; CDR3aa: ASSAEVRVRYNSPLH
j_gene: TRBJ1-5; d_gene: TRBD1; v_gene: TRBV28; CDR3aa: ASLTGTGVQPQH
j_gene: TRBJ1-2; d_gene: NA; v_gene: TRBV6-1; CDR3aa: ASRSESVNGYT
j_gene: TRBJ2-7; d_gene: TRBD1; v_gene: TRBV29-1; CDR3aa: SVVRDRGYEQY
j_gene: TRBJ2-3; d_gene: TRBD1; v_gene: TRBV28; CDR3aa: ASTTGAHTDTQY
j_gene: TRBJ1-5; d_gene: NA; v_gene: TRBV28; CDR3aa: ASSLMFSGGDQPQH
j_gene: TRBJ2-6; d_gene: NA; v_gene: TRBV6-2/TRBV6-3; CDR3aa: ASSYPSGANVLT
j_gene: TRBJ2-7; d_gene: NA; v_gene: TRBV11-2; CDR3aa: ASSSPRTSYEQY
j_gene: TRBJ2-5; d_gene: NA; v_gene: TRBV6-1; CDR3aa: ASTAQGGREETQY
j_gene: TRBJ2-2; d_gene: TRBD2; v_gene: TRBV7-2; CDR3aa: ASSFRLAGPGELF
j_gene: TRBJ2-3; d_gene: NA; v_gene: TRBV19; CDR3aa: ASSLNPYDTQY
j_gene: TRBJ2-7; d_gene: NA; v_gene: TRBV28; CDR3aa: ASSFGSSEQY
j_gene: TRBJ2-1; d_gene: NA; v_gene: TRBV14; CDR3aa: ASSQLDRNNEQF
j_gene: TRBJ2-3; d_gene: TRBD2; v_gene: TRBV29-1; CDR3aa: SVEPLADSTDTQY
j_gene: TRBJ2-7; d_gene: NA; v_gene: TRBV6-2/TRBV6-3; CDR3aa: ASTQEGWGRDEQY
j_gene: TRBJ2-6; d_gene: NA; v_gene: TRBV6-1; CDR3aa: ASSEASSGANVLT
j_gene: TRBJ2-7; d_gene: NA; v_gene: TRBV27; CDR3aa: ASSQRQDTYEQY
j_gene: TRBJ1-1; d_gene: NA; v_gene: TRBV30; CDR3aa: AWSGTVNTEAF
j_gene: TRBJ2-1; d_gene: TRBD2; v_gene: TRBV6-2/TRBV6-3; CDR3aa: ASIQLRTSGIYEQF
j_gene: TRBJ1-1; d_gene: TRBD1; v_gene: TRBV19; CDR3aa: ASSFSRGQRHSTEAF
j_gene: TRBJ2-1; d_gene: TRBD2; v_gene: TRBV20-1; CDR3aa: SAVSGGSSYNEQF
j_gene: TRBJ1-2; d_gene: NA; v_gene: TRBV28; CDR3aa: ASSPWSTLGYGYT
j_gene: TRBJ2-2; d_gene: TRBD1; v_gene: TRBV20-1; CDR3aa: SATRTGVTGELF
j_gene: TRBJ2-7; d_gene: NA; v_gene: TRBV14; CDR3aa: ATSLQATYEQY
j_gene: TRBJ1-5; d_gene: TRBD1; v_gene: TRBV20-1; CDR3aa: SAKDREVRQPQH
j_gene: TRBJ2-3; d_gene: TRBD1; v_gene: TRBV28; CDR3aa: ASSLPGQGSTDTQY
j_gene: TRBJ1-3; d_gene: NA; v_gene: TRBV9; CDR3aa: ASSVAIDEGNTIY